The 10 T cell receptor beta chains below come from one sample, sequenced in a study of T cells after yellow fever vaccination. Using its own MiXCR run on the 5' RACE reads, TCRdb lists one record per CDR3 protein. Here the sample spans 150,000 to 200,000 distinct CDR3 sequences, around 8.5% being singletons. Here the sequenced sample was CD8+ T cells sorted from PBMCs, taken 45 days after the yellow fever booster vaccination. These receptors were taken from a man in his late teens or twenties who received the YFV17D yellow fever vaccine.

This clonotype occurred many times. V and J are TRBV6-6 and TRBJ1-6; the D is unclear. Trimming removed 4 bases from V and 9 bases from J, with 13 bases in between. The CDR3 runs to 14 residues. Germline V CDR1 and CDR2: MNHNY, SVGAGI (reference sequence). The CDR3, as DNA: TGTGCCAGCAGTTTCGCAGGCGTACGTTCACCCCTCCACTTT. It yields the protein CASSFAGVRSPLHF.

The rearrangement uses TRBV2 and TRBJ2-7, with TRBD1 as a possible D gene (5 bases). CDR1 is SNHLY, CDR2 FYNNEI, per germline. The CDR3 runs to 14 residues. V lost 3 bases and J 0 bases, leaving 9 bases between the germline ends. The CDR3 sequence is CASSEDTSSYEQYV. CDR3 in DNA: TGTGCCAGCAGTGAGGACACGAGCTCCTACGAGCAGTACGTC.

CDR3 sequence: CASSQVRGRAETQYF. DNA for the CDR3: TGCGCCAGCAGCCAAGTTAGGGGGCGGGCAGAGACCCAGTACTTC. V usage is TRBV4-3 and J usage is TRBJ2-5, with 7 positions matching TRBD1. Germline loops: CDR1 LGHNA, CDR2 YSLEER. The CDR3 loop spans 15 amino acids. The V gene end was trimmed by 1 base and the J gene end by 4 bases; junction bases not matched to a gene: 6.

The chain links TRBV20-1 to TRBJ2-7; a weak D match, TRBD2 (6 bases). This CDR3 is built from 14 residues. V was trimmed by 3 bases and J by 0 bases, leaving 12 bases between them. CDR1 DFQATT and CDR2 SNEGSKA come from the germline V gene (reference sequence). CDR3 protein: CSASRDWSSYEQYV. The CDR3, as DNA: TGCAGTGCTAGCCGGGACTGGAGCTCCTACGAGCAGTACGTC.

The genes are TRBV7-9 and TRBJ2-1; D ambiguous. The CDR3 length is 13 residues. Looked up from germline, CDR1 is SEHNR and CDR2 is FQNEAQ (reference sequence). The V end lost 2 bases, the J end lost 7 bases, and 9 bases lay between the germline ends. CDR3 nucleotide sequence: TGTGCCAGCAGCTTATCCCCCGGAAATGAGCAGTTCTTC. Encoded protein: CASSLSPGNEQFF.

The chain joins TRBV6-2 or TRBV6-3 to TRBJ2-1, with a tentative D call TRBD1 (5 bases). Per the germline V gene, CDR1 is MNHEY and CDR2 is SVGEGT. The V gene lost 2 bases and the J gene lost 7 bases, with 9 bases spanning the gap. The CDR3 runs 13 residues. CDR3 amino acids: CASSYLGVNEQFF. CDR3 in DNA: TGTGCCAGCAGTTACCTAGGGGTGAATGAGCAGTTCTTC.

This clonotype showed up just a few times. V usage is TRBV5-6 and J usage is TRBJ2-7; possible D gene TRBD2, 6 bases. This CDR3 is 15 amino acids long. Germline CDR1 SGHDT, CDR2 YYEEEE. V lost 0 bases to trimming and J lost 3 bases, with 13 bases between them. The CDR3 here is CASSLERVGSYEQYV. The CDR3 region has the DNA TGTGCCAGCAGCTTGGAGCGGGTCGGGAGCTACGAGCAGTACGTC.

A few counts support this clonotype. Written as DNA, the CDR3 is TGTGCCAGCAGCCCACCGTCCGGCGACAGGGGCTCCTACGAGCAGTACTTC. Encoded protein: CASSPPSGDRGSYEQYF. The chain is built from TRBV7-2 and TRBJ2-7; 8 bases are shared with TRBD1. Trimming at V came to 5 bases and at J to 0 bases, leaving 12 bases not matched to a gene. Germline V CDR1 and CDR2: SGHTA, FQGNSA. The CDR3 sequence is 17 residues long.

This clonotype was seen a few times. This chain connects TRBV12-3 or TRBV12-4 to TRBJ2-7; 11 positions agree with TRBD1. This CDR3 region has 14 residues. The V segment lost 6 bases and the J segment 5 bases; nucleotides outside the gene matches: 6. The CDR3 region is CASSARTGGNEQYF. In DNA form, the CDR3 reads TGTGCCAGCAGCGCTAGGACAGGGGGCAACGAGCAGTACTTC.

This clonotype was seen only a few times. The chain has TRBV7-9 and TRBJ2-1, with D unclear. The V end lost 8 bases, the J end lost 8 bases, and 13 bases lay between the germline ends. CDR1 and CDR2 from the germline V gene are SEHNR and FQNEAQ (reference sequence). This CDR3 region has 12 residues. The CDR3 here is CASFLGYDEQFF. The DNA for the CDR3 is TGTGCCAGCTTCCTCGGGTACGATGAGCAGTTCTTC.